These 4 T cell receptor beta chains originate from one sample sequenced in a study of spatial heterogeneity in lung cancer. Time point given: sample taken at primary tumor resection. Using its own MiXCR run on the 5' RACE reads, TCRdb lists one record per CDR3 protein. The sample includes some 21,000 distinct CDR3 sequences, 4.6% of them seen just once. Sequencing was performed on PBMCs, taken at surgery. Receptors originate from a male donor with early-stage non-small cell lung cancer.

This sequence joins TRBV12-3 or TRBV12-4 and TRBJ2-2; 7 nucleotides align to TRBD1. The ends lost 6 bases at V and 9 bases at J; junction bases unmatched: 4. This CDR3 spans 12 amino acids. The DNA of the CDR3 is TGTGCCAGCAGCTCACAGGGGTGGGAGCTGTTTTTT. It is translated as CASSSQGWELFF.

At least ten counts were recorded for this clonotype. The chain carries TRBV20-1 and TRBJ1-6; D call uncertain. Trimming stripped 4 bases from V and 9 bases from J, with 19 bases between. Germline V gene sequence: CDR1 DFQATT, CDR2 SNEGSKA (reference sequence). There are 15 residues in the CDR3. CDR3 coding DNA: TGCAGTGCTACCTCTGCTATACCGAGCCGTTCACCCCTCCACTTT. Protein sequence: CSATSAIPSRSPLHF.

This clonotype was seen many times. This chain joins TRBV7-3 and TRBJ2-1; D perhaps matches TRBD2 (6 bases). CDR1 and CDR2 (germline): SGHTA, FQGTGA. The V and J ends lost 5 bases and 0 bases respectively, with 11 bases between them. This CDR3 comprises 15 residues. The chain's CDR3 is CASSPRGSSYNEQFF. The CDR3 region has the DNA TGTGCCAGCAGCCCCCGGGGGAGCTCCTACAATGAGCAGTTCTTC.

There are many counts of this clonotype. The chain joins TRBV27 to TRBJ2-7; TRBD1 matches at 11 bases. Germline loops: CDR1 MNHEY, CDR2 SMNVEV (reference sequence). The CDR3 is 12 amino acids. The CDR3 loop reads CATGQGAYEQYF. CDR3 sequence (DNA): TGTGCTACCGGACAGGGGGCTTACGAGCAGTACTTC.